The clone carrying this T cell receptor (beta chain) turned up a few times. The target antigen is unknown. Among all donors, each was a healthy Caucasian. The CDR3 contains 14 residues. Trimming removed 1 base at V and 1 base at J, with 10 bases between. Per the germline V gene, CDR1 is DFQATT and CDR2 is SNEGSKA (reference sequence). The data originate from a study of identical twins. General study findings and limits: Carriage of fewer insertions was seen in abundant cord blood beta clonotypes, whereas memory repertoires showed none.

Template switching created a universal primer site, and the cDNA included unique molecular identifiers. TCRdb itself ran the 5' RACE reads through MiXCR, one entry per CDR3 protein. Found here are approximately 690,000 distinct CDR3 sequences, 5.5% to 7.5% of them singletons; the top ten hold roughly 2%. The sequence was collected from a man younger than 35 in good health. The chain employs TRBV20-1 and TRBJ2-5, with TRBD2 as a possible D gene (5 bases). Sequences were obtained from naive T cells sorted from blood. Here the CDR3 DNA reads TGCAGTGCTAGAGGCGAGGGTCTCCAAGAGACCCAGTACTTC. Encoded protein: CSARGEGLQETQYF.